This is a list of T cell receptor beta chains from one sample in a study. TCRdb processed the RT-PCR reads anew with MiXCR; each CDR3 protein has one entry. The sample carries about 680,000 distinct CDR3 sequences, 14% recorded once. The sample comprised memory CD4+ T cells from blood. The receptors stem from a female donor in good health, serving as a healthy control. The CDR3 runs from the conserved cysteine through the conserved F or W. The D gene is left open where the match is weak. A row's size may be missing; if present it is once, few, many or a size class.

d_call j_call v_call clone_size cdr3_aa cdr3_nt
TRBD2 TRBJ2-7 TRBV18 few CASSRRVAGAYEQYF TGTGCCAGCTCGCGCAGGGTAGCGGGAGCCTACGAGCAGTACTTC
. TRBJ2-2 TRBV2 . CASSDGRGVGTGELFF TGTGCCAGCAGTGATGGTCGGGGAGTGGGCACCGGGGAGCTGTTTTTT
TRBD1 TRBJ1-4 TRBV25-1 . CASSELTGAGEKLFF TGTGCCAGCAGTGAATTGACAGGGGCAGGAGAAAAACTGTTTTTT
TRBD1 TRBJ1-5 TRBV7-2 . CASSQGQGGSQPQHF TGTGCCAGCAGCCAGGGACAGGGGGGGAGTCAGCCCCAGCATTTT
. TRBJ1-1 TRBV27 many CASSFQGGNTEAFF TGTGCCAGCAGCTTCCAAGGGGGGAACACTGAAGCTTTCTTT
TRBD1 TRBJ2-3 TRBV5-1 . CASLQGSSTDTQYF TGCGCCAGCCTACAGGGGAGCAGCACAGATACGCAGTATTTT
. TRBJ1-5 TRBV5-1 . CASLAWGGDQPQHF TGCGCCAGCTTGGCCTGGGGGGGCGATCAGCCCCAGCATTTT
. TRBJ2-3 TRBV2 few CASGLTHADTQYF TGTGCCAGCGGTCTTACGCACGCAGATACGCAGTATTTT
. TRBJ2-7 TRBV12-3/TRBV12-4 many CASNRGNEQYF TGTGCCAGCAACCGGGGGAACGAGCAGTACTTC
TRBD1 TRBJ1-4 TRBV5-1 many CASSYGQGGEKLFF TGCGCCAGCAGCTACGGACAGGGTGGTGAAAAACTGTTTTTT
TRBD1 TRBJ1-2 TRBV20-1 . CSAPQGAANYGYTF TGCAGTGCACCCCAGGGGGCCGCTAACTATGGCTACACCTTC
. TRBJ2-3 TRBV4-3 many CASSQDGGLVGTQYF TGCGCCAGCAGCCAAGACGGGGGACTCGTCGGTACGCAGTATTTT
. TRBJ2-2 TRBV7-8 . CAAGASWGTGELFF TGTGCCGCAGGGGCGAGCTGGGGCACCGGGGAGCTGTTTTTT
TRBD1 TRBJ1-2 TRBV12-3/TRBV12-4 . CASSKGQAAYGYTF TGTGCCAGCAGCAAAGGACAGGCCGCCTATGGCTACACCTTC
TRBD1 TRBJ2-7 TRBV20-1 few CSARKGALSYEQYF TGCAGTGCTAGGAAGGGGGCCCTCTCCTACGAGCAGTACTTC
. TRBJ2-1 TRBV5-6 once CASSPGYNKQFF TGTGCCAGCAGCCCCGGTTACAATAAGCAGTTCTTC
. TRBJ1-6 TRBV6-6 few CASSSSISNSYNSPLHF TGTGCCAGCAGTTCCTCGATCTCAAACTCCTATAATTCACCCCTCCACTTT
TRBD2 TRBJ2-1 TRBV11-2 . CASSFGTSGALAHNEQFF TGTGCCAGCAGCTTTGGGACTAGCGGGGCCCTGGCCCACAATGAGCAGTTCTTC
. TRBJ1-1 TRBV7-3 few CASSTSPGSEAFF TGTGCCAGCAGCACGAGCCCAGGTTCTGAAGCTTTCTTT
. TRBJ1-4 TRBV7-2 few CASSTRQAPNEKLFF TGTGCCAGCAGCACCCGACAGGCGCCAAATGAAAAACTGTTTTTT
TRBD1 TRBJ2-2 TRBV6-5 many CASRKNRDSYTGELFF TGTGCCAGCAGAAAGAACCGGGACAGTTACACCGGGGAGCTGTTTTTT
. TRBJ2-7 TRBV7-2 many CASSLVQGGAYEQYF TGTGCCAGCAGCTTAGTGCAGGGAGGCGCCTACGAGCAGTACTTC
. TRBJ1-5 TRBV12-3/TRBV12-4 . CASSRVGDQPQHF TGTGCCAGTTCACGGGTGGGGGATCAGCCCCAGCATTTT
TRBD1 TRBJ1-4 TRBV5-1 . CASSWGTGEGEKLFF TGCGCCAGCAGCTGGGGGACAGGGGAGGGAGAAAAACTGTTTTTT
TRBD1 TRBJ1-5 TRBV7-2 many CASSMTGGTNQPQHF TGTGCCAGCAGCATGACAGGGGGGACGAATCAGCCCCAGCATTTT
. TRBJ1-2 TRBV6-5 many CASSYSRVGFALSYTF TGTGCCAGCAGTTACTCGAGAGTAGGGTTCGCGCTAAGCTACACCTTC
. TRBJ1-4 TRBV10-3 many CAISESQGREKLFF TGTGCCATCAGTGAGTCCCAGGGCCGTGAAAAACTGTTTTTT
. TRBJ2-5 TRBV20-1 many CSARGLQETQYF TGCAGTGCTAGGGGGCTCCAAGAGACCCAGTACTTC
TRBD2 TRBJ2-1 TRBV10-3 . CAISVGGSFNEQFF TGTGCCATCAGTGTCGGCGGGAGTTTCAATGAGCAGTTCTTC
. TRBJ1-2 TRBV3-1 few CASSLGHPNYGYTF TGTGCCAGCAGCCTGGGACACCCTAACTATGGCTACACCTTC
. TRBJ2-6 TRBV10-3 . CAISEVYGGTSYSGANVLTF TGTGCCATCAGTGAAGTGTACGGGGGTACTTCGTATTCTGGGGCCAACGTCCTGACTTTC
TRBD1 TRBJ2-7 TRBV28 once CASSSGGEPPYEQYF TGTGCCAGCAGCTCAGGGGGCGAACCCCCCTACGAGCAGTACTTC
. TRBJ2-7 TRBV27 once CASSMDGNSYEQYF TGTGCCAGCAGTATGGACGGAAACTCCTACGAGCAGTACTTC
. TRBJ2-7 TRBV20-1 few CSAPSPSSYEQYF TGCAGTGCTCCGAGCCCTAGCTCCTACGAGCAGTACTTC
. TRBJ2-7 TRBV20-1 many CSARGLEYEQYF TGCAGTGCTAGGGGCCTGGAGTACGAGCAGTACTTC
TRBD1 TRBJ2-3 TRBV27 . CASSIQGIGFTDTQYF TGTGCCAGCAGTATACAGGGGATCGGATTCACAGATACGCAGTATTTT
TRBD1 TRBJ2-7 TRBV7-8 . CASSLAHTGTGIIEQYF TGTGCCAGCAGCTTAGCGCACACCGGGACAGGGATCATCGAGCAGTACTTC
. TRBJ2-7 TRBV4-1 few CASSQQAGPVRLEQYF TGCGCCAGCAGCCAACAGGCGGGACCCGTTCGTCTCGAGCAGTACTTC
. TRBJ1-2 TRBV5-1 few CASSSEADGLRGYTF TGCGCCAGCAGCTCAGAAGCGGACGGTCTGAGGGGCTACACCTTC
TRBD1 TRBJ1-5 TRBV6-1 . CACDNRGTPYSNQPQHF TGTGCCTGCGATAACAGGGGAACTCCATATAGCAATCAGCCCCAGCATTTT
TRBD1 TRBJ2-3 TRBV19 . CATKRQGPDTQYF TGTGCCACTAAACGACAGGGCCCAGATACGCAGTATTTT
. TRBJ2-2 TRBV6-1 few CASTGQGSTGELFF TGTGCCAGCACCGGTCAGGGGAGCACCGGGGAGCTGTTTTTT